Sequencing of this T cell receptor (beta chain) was carried out in a study of blood T cell repertoires in COVID-19. Study background: Donors in the United States, Italy and Spain gave samples during acute or convalescent COVID-19. Nucleic acid was either cDNA or gDNA, and it came from T cells, B-cell-depleted T cells, or PBMCs.

This clone is a singleton in its sample. Source study methods: Amplifying reference gene primers gave estimates of nucleated cell counts. Profiling relied on immunoSEQ multiplex PCR, and the TCRdb table lists in-frame clones only, not all of them. V, J and clone size reflect that table, while D and trimming were determined from the DNA. The top ten clones hold roughly 4.7% of a sample with around 130,000 clones, roughly 89% of them seen once. V shed 6 bases, J shed 10 bases, and the junction held 18 bases outside the gene matches. The CDR3 totals 18 residues. In germline, CDR1 is MNHEY, CDR2 SMNVEV (reference sequence).

Sequences were obtained from peripheral blood. The chain carries TRBV27 and TRBJ2-1; TRBD2 agrees at 13 bases. This clonotype originated in a man aged 35-49 years with acute or convalescent COVID-19. The CDR3 nucleotides are TGTGCCAGCAGCAGAATAGACTTAGGACTAGCGGGAGTCGGGGAGCAGTTCTTC. Translated: CASSRIDLGLAGVGEQFF.